There are a few counts of the clone carrying this T cell receptor beta chain. The V segment lost 4 bases and the J segment 3 bases; nucleotides outside the gene matches: 5. This CDR3 spans 14 amino acids. Germline loops: CDR1 PRHDT, CDR2 FYEKMQ (reference sequence). The data are from a study of CD8+ T cells in alopecia areata. cDNA reverse transcribed from extracted RNA served as the sequencing template. Only in-frame clones appear in the TCRdb table, and some are missing; sequencing was by immunoSEQ multiplex PCR. The sample includes some 130,000 clones, around 49% of them seen just once. The receptor was derived from a human donor with alopecia areata. The starting material was CD8+ T cells sorted from blood, obtained at week 0. This chain links TRBV13 with TRBJ1-1, with TRBD1 identical over 7 bases. Here the CDR3 reads CASSSFDRDTEAFF. DNA for the CDR3: TGTGCCAGCAGCTCCTTCGACAGGGACACTGAAGCTTTCTTT.